These 21 T cell receptor beta chains originate from one sample sequenced in a study of OX40 agonist ivuxolimab in advanced cancers. Clones were read by immunoSEQ multiplex PCR, and TCRdb kept only the in-frame ones, dropping some. The sample consists of tens of thousands of clones, about 87% of them appearing once. The source was CD4+ or CD8+ T cells sorted from blood, collected in a trial of the OX40 agonist ivuxolimab. All receptors come from an adult with an advanced solid tumor such as melanoma, head and neck, liver or kidney cancer.

The V and J genes are TRBV6-5 and TRBJ2-7; tentative D call: TRBD1 (5 bases). V was clipped by 5 bases and J by 3 bases, with 17 bases between them. Germline CDR1 is MNHEY and CDR2 is SVGAGI. The CDR3 loop spans 15 amino acids. The CDR3 spells CASSGQDTLYYEQYF. Here the CDR3 DNA reads TGTGCCAGCAGTGGGCAGGACACGCTCTACTACGAGCAGTACTTC.

The rearrangement links TRBV4-2 to TRBJ2-7; tentative D call: TRBD2 (6 bases). Germline values: CDR1 LGHNA, CDR2 YNFKEQ. This CDR3 region has 15 residues. Trimming took 8 bases from V and 5 from J, leaving 22 bases between them. CDR3 in DNA: TGTGCCAGCCCGGCTTCCGGAAGGGAGGTCCACGAGCAGTACTTC. Translation gives CASPASGREVHEQYF.

The gene calls are TRBV4-1 and TRBJ2-7; maybe TRBD1 (6 bases). The CDR3 extends over 14 amino acids. Germline CDR1 reads MGHRA; CDR2 reads YSYEKL. With 1 base removed from V and 3 bases from J, the gap between germline ends came to 10 bases. The CDR3 loop reads CASSQARQVYEQYF. In nucleotides, the CDR3 is TGCGCCAGCAGCCAAGCTCGACAGGTCTACGAGCAGTACTTC.

J is TRBJ2-7 and V is TRBV5-1; 11 bases map to TRBD2. The CDR3 is made up of 16 amino acids. V was pared by 0 bases and J by 2 bases, with 4 bases of the junction left unmatched. Germline V gene sequence: CDR1 SGHRS, CDR2 YFSETQ. The CDR3 DNA is TGCGCCAGCAGCTTGGGACTAGCGGGAAGCGCCTACGAGCAGTACTTC. It translates to CASSLGLAGSAYEQYF.

This chain connects TRBV30 to TRBJ2-7; 7 nucleotides agree with TRBD2. CDR1 GTSNPN and CDR2 SVGIG come from the germline V gene (reference sequence). The CDR3 contains 17 residues. Trimming at V came to 4 bases and at J to 0 bases, leaving 15 bases not matched to a gene. The CDR3 nucleotides are TGTGCCTGGACTGGCTCGGTTGAGGGAGGGAGCTCCTACGAGCAGTACTTC. This translates into CAWTGSVEGGSSYEQYF.

This clone was picked up a small number of times. The chain couples TRBV4-1 to TRBJ2-7; D call uncertain. Trimming took 1 base from V and 0 from J, leaving 7 bases between them. Germline values: CDR1 MGHRA, CDR2 YSYEKL. The CDR3 consists of 14 residues. The chain's CDR3 is CASSQAESSYEQYF. Here the CDR3 DNA reads TGCGCCAGCAGCCAAGCGGAGAGCTCCTACGAGCAGTACTTC.

In its sample, this clone was seen once. The chain joins TRBV4-1 to TRBJ1-2; a possible D gene is TRBD1 (5 bases). The CDR3 contains 15 residues. Germline V CDR1 and CDR2: MGHRA, YSYEKL. Trimming removed 0 bases at V and 1 base at J, with 9 bases between. The CDR3 is CASSQDRQLNYGYTF. The CDR3 DNA is TGCGCCAGCAGCCAAGATAGACAGCTTAACTATGGCTACACCTTC.

The chain employs TRBV2 and TRBJ2-7; tentatively, D is TRBD2 (5 bases). This CDR3 is 17 amino acids long. The germline CDR1 and CDR2 sequences are SNHLY and FYNNEI. The V gene lost 6 bases and the J gene lost 3 bases, with 24 bases spanning the gap. CDR3 loop: CASSSSRLAGSVYEQYF. The CDR3 region has the DNA TGTGCCAGCAGCTCGAGTCGGCTAGCTGGGTCTGTCTACGAGCAGTACTTC.

This chain connects TRBV28 to TRBJ2-1; TRBD2 agrees at 14 bases. There are 17 residues in the CDR3. With 6 bases clipped from V and 7 bases from J, the junction kept 11 bases outside the gene matches. Germline CDR1 reads MDHEN; CDR2 reads SYDVKM. CDR3 nucleotide sequence: TGTGCCAGCAGGCCCCAAAGACTAGCGGGAGGGTCGAATGAGCAGTTCTTC. Amino acids: CASRPQRLAGGSNEQFF.

The V call is TRBV5-1, the J call TRBJ1-2, with D possibly TRBD1 on 6 matching bases. Trimming left V 1 base short and J 8 bases short, with 9 bases between. Germline V gene data show CDR1 as SGHRS and CDR2 as YFSETQ. CDR3 length: 12 residues. The CDR3 sequence: CASSLMGAGYTF. In nucleotides, the CDR3 is TGCGCCAGCAGCTTGATGGGGGCAGGCTACACCTTC.

This chain links TRBV2 with TRBJ1-5; D is undetermined. The V gene's germline CDR1 is SNHLY and CDR2 FYNNEI. This CDR3 spans 16 amino acids. V shed 6 bases and J shed 0 bases, with 15 bases lying between them. The CDR3 DNA is TGTGCCAGCAGAGCAGTGGGCCTGAATAGCAATCAGCCCCAGCATTTT. Amino acids: CASRAVGLNSNQPQHF.

The gene calls are TRBV5-5 and TRBJ1-1, with 8 bases fitting TRBD1. V lost 1 base and J lost 0; bases outside the gene matches: 2. This CDR3 has 15 amino acids. Germline loops: CDR1 SGHKS, CDR2 YYEKEE (reference sequence). The CDR3 DNA reads as TGTGCCAGCAGCTTGAGGGGACAGGTGAACACTGAAGCTTTCTTT. Translating it yields CASSLRGQVNTEAFF.

CDR3: CASSADSLNYGYTF. CDR3 bases: TGTGCCAGTAGTGCGGACAGCCTTAACTATGGCTACACCTTC. The chain carries TRBV19 and TRBJ1-2; D possibly corresponds to TRBD1 (6 bases). With 5 bases removed from V and 1 base from J, the gap between germline ends came to 11 bases. Germline lookup yields CDR1 LNHDA and CDR2 SQIVND (reference sequence). This CDR3 comprises 14 residues. The full variable domain, rest sourced from reference TRBV19 and TRBJ1-2, is DGGITQSPKYLFRKEGQNVTLSCEQNLNHDAMYWYRQDPGQGLRLIYYSQIVNDFQKGDIAEGYSVSREKKESFPLTVTSAQKNPTAFYLCASSADSLNYGYTFGSGTRLTVV.

The chain joins TRBV5-6 to TRBJ2-5, with D unresolved. The V gene lost 0 bases and the J gene lost 1 base, with 7 bases spanning the gap. The CDR3 totals 14 residues. The V gene's germline CDR1 is SGHDT and CDR2 YYEEEE. As DNA, the CDR3 is TGTGCCAGCAGCTTGGGTTACCCCCAAGAGACCCAGTACTTC. Translating it yields CASSLGYPQETQYF.

The gene calls are TRBV16 and TRBJ1-5; no clear D gene. V lost 4 bases and J lost 1, with 14 bases in between. The CDR3 is 16 residues long. CDR1 is KGHSY, CDR2 FQNENV, per germline. The chain's CDR3 is CASSLSGNPSNQPQHF. The DNA for the CDR3 is TGTGCCAGCAGCCTTAGCGGGAACCCAAGCAATCAGCCCCAGCATTTT.

The chain employs TRBV4-2 and TRBJ2-7; D call uncertain. Deletions cut 0 bases from V and 3 bases from J, with 9 bases between. CDR3 length: 14 amino acids. Per the germline V gene, CDR1 is LGHNA and CDR2 is YNFKEQ. In DNA, the CDR3 is TGTGCCAGCAGCCAAGAGTCGCCTAACTACGAGCAGTACTTC. This codes for CASSQESPNYEQYF.

The chain is built from TRBV15 and TRBJ2-7; 9 nucleotides line up with TRBD2. V shed 0 bases and J 0 bases; nucleotides not matched to a gene: 6. Germline V gene data show CDR1 as LNHNV and CDR2 as YYDKDF (reference sequence). This CDR3 has 17 amino acids. CDR3 in DNA: TGTGCCACCAGCAGAGACCTCGGACTAGCGTTCTCCTACGAGCAGTACTTC. The encoded protein is CATSRDLGLAFSYEQYF.

The J gene is TRBJ1-6, the V gene TRBV6-1, with D perhaps TRBD1 (6 bases). Trimming shortened V by 3 bases and J by 10 bases, and 19 bases separated the two germline ends. In germline, CDR1 is MNHNS, CDR2 SASEGT. This CDR3 has 16 amino acids. The CDR3 loop is CASSEIADSHGSPLHF. The DNA for the CDR3 is TGTGCCAGCAGTGAGATCGCGGACAGCCATGGCTCACCCCTCCACTTT.

This clone was recorded only once. V gene TRBV27 combines with J gene TRBJ2-5; tentative D call: TRBD1 (6 bases). CDR3 length equals 13 residues. Germline loops: CDR1 MNHEY, CDR2 SMNVEV (reference sequence). Between the trimmed V and J ends, which lost 10 bases and 0 bases, there was a span of 12 bases. The CDR3 reads CATMTGNQETQYF. The CDR3 DNA is TGTGCCACTATGACAGGCAACCAAGAGACCCAGTACTTC.

This clone turned up a few times. For the CDR3, the DNA is TGTGCCAGCAGCCCCAGTAACACTGAAGCTTTCTTT. Its translation is CASSPSNTEAFF. The chain has TRBV11-3 and TRBJ1-1; D uncertain. Germline V gene lookup returns CDR1 SGHNT and CDR2 YENEEA. CDR3 size: 12 residues. V dropped 5 bases and J dropped 2 bases, with 6 bases sitting between them.

The chain links TRBV27 to TRBJ2-7; perhaps TRBD2 as D (6 bases). This CDR3 is built from 13 residues. V lost 5 bases and J 0 bases, leaving 8 bases between the germline ends. Looked up from germline, CDR1 is MNHEY and CDR2 is SMNVEV (reference sequence). The CDR3 DNA sequence: TGTGCCAGCAGTAGGAGGGGCTCCTACGAGCAGTACTTC. Protein: CASSRRGSYEQYF.